One and the same sample provided the 20 T cell receptor beta chains below, sequenced in a study of T cells of healthy individuals. TCRdb re-called the 5' RACE reads with MiXCR, one entry per CDR3 protein. The repertoire holds approximately 52,000 distinct CDR3 sequences, with 14% to 15% as singletons. These receptors came from a human donor in good health.

Ten or more counts support this clonotype. This chain connects TRBV5-1 to TRBJ2-3; D not resolved. The germline gives CDR1 SGHRS, CDR2 YFSETQ. The CDR3 spans 14 residues. The V and J ends lost 2 bases and 0 bases respectively, with 7 bases between them. The CDR3 region is CASSFAPSTDTQYF. The DNA of the CDR3 is TGCGCCAGCAGCTTCGCACCTAGCACAGATACGCAGTATTTT. Supplemented by reference TRBV5-1 and TRBJ2-3, the full variable domain reads KAGVTQTPRYLIKTRGQQVTLSCSPISGHRSVSWYQQTPGQGLQFLFEYFSETQRNKGNFPGRFSGRQFSNSRSEMNVSTLELGDSALYLCASSFAPSTDTQYFGPGTRLTVL.

The table lists this clonotype with a few counts. The chain couples TRBV15 to TRBJ2-1; D tentatively reads TRBD1 or TRBD2 (5 bases each). The CDR3 runs to 17 residues. Germline CDR1 reads LNHNV; CDR2 reads YYDKDF (reference sequence). Trimming removed 2 bases from V and 5 bases from J, with 19 bases in between. The CDR3 nucleotides read TGTGCCACCAGCAGATACCTCGGGACGGAAGGGGACAATGAGCAGTTCTTC. This encodes CATSRYLGTEGDNEQFF.

Many counts were recorded for this clonotype. V is TRBV11-2 and J is TRBJ1-5; 8 positions match TRBD1. Germline V lookup: CDR1 SGHAT, CDR2 FQNNGV. The CDR3 sequence is 13 residues long. Trimming took 5 bases from V and 5 from J; bases not matched to a gene: 2. The CDR3 protein is CASSQDRDQPQHF. The CDR3 DNA reads as TGTGCCAGCAGCCAGGACAGGGATCAGCCCCAGCATTTT.

This clonotype was seen a handful of times. This sequence joins TRBV4-1 and TRBJ2-1; possible D gene TRBD2, 6 bases. This CDR3 has 20 residues. V gave up 0 bases and J gave up 0 bases, with 21 bases separating them. The germline gives CDR1 MGHRA, CDR2 YSYEKL. The CDR3 spells CASSQDPGGVAVPSYNEQFF. CDR3 DNA sequence: TGCGCCAGCAGCCAAGATCCTGGAGGAGTAGCGGTCCCCTCCTACAATGAGCAGTTCTTC.

The genes are TRBV7-2 and TRBJ2-1, with TRBD1 matching 8 bases. This CDR3 is built from 15 residues. Trimming took 5 bases from V and 2 from J; bases not matched to a gene: 5. Looked up from germline, CDR1 is SGHTA and CDR2 is FQGNSA. This CDR3 is CASSSRDRTYNEQFF. In DNA form, the CDR3 reads TGTGCCAGCAGCAGCCGGGACAGGACCTACAATGAGCAGTTCTTC.

V usage is TRBV19 and J usage is TRBJ1-5, with 8 nucleotides matching TRBD1. The V and J ends lost 9 bases and 4 bases, in that order; junction bases with no gene match: 5. The CDR3 is 13 residues long. The germline V gene encodes CDR1 LNHDA and CDR2 SQIVND (reference sequence). In nucleotides, the CDR3 is TGTGCCAGCTCGGACAGGGTAAATCAGCCCCAGCATTTT. Protein product: CASSDRVNQPQHF.

This clonotype is categorized as medium-sized. The gene calls are TRBV27 and TRBJ2-1; D gene uncertain. Trimming stripped 6 bases from V and 0 bases from J, with 6 bases between. This CDR3 comprises 13 residues. Germline V gene sequence: CDR1 MNHEY, CDR2 SMNVEV (reference sequence). The CDR3 DNA is TGTGCCAGCAGGATCGGCTCCTACAATGAGCAGTTCTTC. Translating it yields CASRIGSYNEQFF.

J is TRBJ1-2 and V is TRBV6-5, with D tentatively TRBD1 (6 bases). Germline V gene sequence: CDR1 MNHEY, CDR2 SVGAGI. V shed 0 bases and J shed 1 base, with 15 bases lying between them. The CDR3 covers 17 residues. The CDR3 reads CASSYSLPTGGNYGYTF. The CDR3 nucleotides are TGTGCCAGCAGTTACTCTCTCCCGACAGGAGGTAACTATGGCTACACCTTC.

There are many counts of this clonotype. The chain couples TRBV20-1 to TRBJ1-6; tentative D call: TRBD1 (6 bases). CDR3 length: 15 residues. Trimming pared 4 bases from V and 7 bases from J, leaving 17 bases between. Germline values: CDR1 DFQATT, CDR2 SNEGSKA (reference sequence). As DNA, the CDR3 is TGCAGTGCTAAAAACCCACAGGGAGCGAATTCACCCCTCCACTTT. Its protein product is CSAKNPQGANSPLHF.

This clonotype was observed a few times. V usage is TRBV6-2 or TRBV6-3 and J usage is TRBJ1-1; no clear D. Between the trimmed V and J ends, which lost 6 bases and 1 base, there was a span of 9 bases. This CDR3 comprises 13 residues. The V gene's germline CDR1 is MNHEY and CDR2 SVGEGT. CDR3: CASSLVGNTEAFF. The CDR3 nucleotides are TGTGCCAGCAGCCTCGTCGGGAACACTGAAGCTTTCTTT.

CDR3 residues: CASSYRGYNEQFF. In DNA, the CDR3 is TGTGCCAGCAGCTACAGGGGATACAATGAGCAGTTCTTC. The rearrangement links TRBV3-1 to TRBJ2-1; 7 nucleotides align to TRBD1. The junction had 2 bases not matched to a gene; V was cut back by 5 bases and J by 4 bases. The length of the CDR3 is 13 residues. The germline V gene encodes CDR1 LGHDT and CDR2 YNNKEL (reference sequence).

This chain joins TRBV30 and TRBJ1-1; no reliable D call. Between the trimmed V and J ends, which lost 2 bases and 3 bases, there was a span of 10 bases. This CDR3 contains 13 residues. The germline CDR1 and CDR2 sequences are GTSNPN and SVGIG (reference sequence). CDR3 nucleotide sequence: TGTGCCTGGAGTAAGGAGGAGGACACTGAAGCTTTCTTT. This encodes CAWSKEEDTEAFF.

There are many counts of this clonotype. The chain joins TRBV7-8 to TRBJ2-3; 11 bases are a match to TRBD2. Germline assignment: CDR1 SGHVS and CDR2 FQNEAQ. The V segment lost 2 bases and the J segment 1 base; nucleotides outside the gene matches: 2. The CDR3 has 16 amino acids. CDR3 region: CASSLLAGGRTDTQYF. The CDR3 region has the DNA TGTGCCAGCAGCTTACTAGCGGGGGGTCGCACAGATACGCAGTATTTT.

This clonotype was observed many times. V usage is TRBV19 and J usage is TRBJ1-5; D is unresolved. V lost 5 bases, J lost 7 bases, and 12 bases lay in between. CDR1 is LNHDA, CDR2 SQIVND, per germline (reference sequence). This CDR3 contains 13 residues. The CDR3 DNA reads TGTGCCAGTAGTGGCCCTTTCGGCCAGCCCCAGCATTTT. This encodes CASSGPFGQPQHF.

The chain links TRBV21-1 to TRBJ2-1; the table's D gene call, TRBD2, was not cross checked with the DNA. TRBV21-1 is described as a pseudogene. This CDR3 contains 12 residues. CDR3: CASRRVYNEQFF. DNA for the CDR3: TGTGCCAGCAGGAGGGTATACAATGAGCAGTTCTTC.

This clonotype was found a few times. The chain carries TRBV30 and TRBJ2-3, with 10 bases that match TRBD2. J was trimmed by 2 bases and V by 0 bases; bases with no gene match: 5. CDR3 size: 16 residues. Germline V lookup: CDR1 GTSNPN, CDR2 SVGIG (reference sequence). The CDR3 DNA sequence: TGTGCCTGGAGTGTATACCTAGCGGGAGACACAGATACGCAGTATTTT. This translates into CAWSVYLAGDTDTQYF.

This clonotype was observed many times. The chain has TRBV30 and TRBJ2-1; maybe TRBD2 (6 bases). The CDR3 covers 14 residues. The V end lost 3 bases, the J end lost 5 bases, and 14 bases lay between the germline ends. CDR1 is GTSNPN and CDR2 is SVGIG in the germline V gene (reference sequence). The CDR3 here is CAWSVGSHDNEQFF. CDR3 bases: TGTGCCTGGAGCGTCGGGAGCCACGACAATGAGCAGTTCTTC.

This sequence joins TRBV6-2 or TRBV6-3 and TRBJ1-1; the D is unclear. V was cut by 2 bases and J by 3 bases, with 4 bases left in between. This CDR3 has 12 residues. Germline CDR1 MNHEY, CDR2 SVGEGT. CDR3 coding DNA: TGTGCCAGCAGTTACCTGGACACTGAAGCTTTCTTT. This sequence encodes CASSYLDTEAFF.

The sample holds many counts of this clonotype. This chain uses TRBV12-3 or TRBV12-4 with TRBJ2-7; a weak D match, TRBD2 (5 bases). The V end was cut by 5 bases, the J end by 4 bases, with 9 bases between. The CDR3 is 12 residues long. CDR3 in amino acids: CASSQRPYEQYF. The CDR3 DNA reads TGTGCCAGCAGTCAGCGGCCGTACGAGCAGTACTTC.

The chain uses TRBV19 and TRBJ2-7; TRBD2 matches 8 bases. Germline assignment: CDR1 LNHDA and CDR2 SQIVND (reference sequence). Trimming took 5 bases from V and 10 from J; bases not matched to a gene: 10. CDR3 length equals 13 residues. The CDR3 here is CASSREGPREQYF. CDR3 DNA: TGTGCCAGTAGTCGGGAGGGGCCACGGGAACAGTACTTC.